This TCR beta chain was identified during a study of T-cell reconstitution after alpha-beta-depleted transplantation in children. Construction of the TCRbeta library involved unique molecular identifiers. TCRdb redid the calling of the PCR reads with MiXCR, one entry per CDR3 protein. The data show approximately 150,000 distinct CDR3 sequences, with around 8.5% seen just once and 18% held by the top ten. In this sample, this clonotype turned up a few times. Its antigen is not known. There are 14 residues in the CDR3. J was trimmed by 8 bases and V by 5 bases; bases with no gene match: 5. Germline assignment: CDR1 DFQATT and CDR2 SNEGSKA (reference sequence). Whole-study results and caveats: Surviving recipient T cells and intrathymic progenitors accounted for some patients' high TCRbeta diversity at day 60. Several hundred graft clones that had expanded were reportedly the source of alpha-beta T cells about two months after transplant.

Source: PBMCs, mostly from graft donor cells, taken 180 days after TCRalphabeta/CD19-depleted stem cell transplant. The chain uses TRBV20-1 and TRBJ1-6, with 11 bases that match TRBD1. This receptor was taken from a female patient aged 2-15 years who had a stem cell transplant for congenital amegakaryocytic thrombocytopenia, so the T cells may come from the graft donor. The CDR3 nucleotides are TGCAGTGCTGAGGCGGGACAGGGGGATTCACCCCTCCACTTT. Protein sequence: CSAEAGQGDSPLHF.